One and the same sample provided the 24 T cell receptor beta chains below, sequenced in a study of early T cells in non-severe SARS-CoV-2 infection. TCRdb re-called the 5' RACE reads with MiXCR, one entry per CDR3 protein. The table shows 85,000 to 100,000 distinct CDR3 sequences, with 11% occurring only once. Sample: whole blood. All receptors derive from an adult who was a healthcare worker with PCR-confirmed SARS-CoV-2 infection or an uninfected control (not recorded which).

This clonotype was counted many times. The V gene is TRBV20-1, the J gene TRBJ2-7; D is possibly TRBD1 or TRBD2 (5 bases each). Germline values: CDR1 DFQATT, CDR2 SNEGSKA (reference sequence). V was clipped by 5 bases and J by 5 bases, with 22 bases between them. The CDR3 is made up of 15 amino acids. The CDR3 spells CSAGTGALAGDEQYF. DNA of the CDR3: TGCAGTGCTGGAACCGGGGCGCTAGCCGGCGACGAGCAGTACTTC.

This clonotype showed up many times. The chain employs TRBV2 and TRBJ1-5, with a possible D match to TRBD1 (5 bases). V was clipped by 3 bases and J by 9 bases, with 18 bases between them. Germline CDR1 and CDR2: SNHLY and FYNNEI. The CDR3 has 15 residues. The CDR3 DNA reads TGTGCCAGCAGTGACAACCAGGGTTCGGTTGTGCCCCAGCATTTT. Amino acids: CASSDNQGSVVPQHF. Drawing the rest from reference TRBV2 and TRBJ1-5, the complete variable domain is EPEVTQTPSHQVTQMGQEVILRCVPISNHLYFYWYRQILGQKVEFLVSFYNNEISEKSEIFDDQFSVERPDGSNFTLKIRSTKLEDSAMYFCASSDNQGSVVPQHFGDGTRLSIL.

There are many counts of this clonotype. CDR3 in amino acids: CASSPRTGGSFITDTQYF. In nucleotides, the CDR3 is TGTGCCAGCAGCCCGCGGACAGGGGGCTCTTTTATCACAGATACGCAGTATTTT. V and J are TRBV14 and TRBJ2-3; 11 bases are shared with TRBD1. Germline values: CDR1 SGHDN, CDR2 FVKESK. V was clipped by 4 bases and J by 2 bases; unmatched bases: 11. This CDR3 is 18 amino acids long. The full variable domain, in which reference TRBV14 and TRBJ2-3 provide the parts outside the CDR3, is EAGVTQFPSHSVIEKGQTVTLRCDPISGHDNLYWYRRVMGKEIKFLLHFVKESKQDESGMPNNRFLAERTGGTYSTLKVQPAELEDSGVYFCASSPRTGGSFITDTQYFGPGTRLTVL.

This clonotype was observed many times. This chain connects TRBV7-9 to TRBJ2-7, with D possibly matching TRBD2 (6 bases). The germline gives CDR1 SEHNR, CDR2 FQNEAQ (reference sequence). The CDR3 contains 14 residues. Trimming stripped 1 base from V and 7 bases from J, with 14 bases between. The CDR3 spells CASSLGRAPAEQYF. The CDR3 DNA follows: TGTGCCAGCAGCTTAGGGAGGGCCCCAGCGGAGCAGTACTTC.

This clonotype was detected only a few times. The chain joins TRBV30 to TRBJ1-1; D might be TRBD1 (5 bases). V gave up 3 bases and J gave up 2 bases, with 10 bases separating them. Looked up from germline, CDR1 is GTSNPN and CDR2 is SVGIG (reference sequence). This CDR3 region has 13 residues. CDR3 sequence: CAWSRRGNTEAFF. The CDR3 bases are TGTGCCTGGAGCAGAAGGGGAAACACTGAAGCTTTCTTT.

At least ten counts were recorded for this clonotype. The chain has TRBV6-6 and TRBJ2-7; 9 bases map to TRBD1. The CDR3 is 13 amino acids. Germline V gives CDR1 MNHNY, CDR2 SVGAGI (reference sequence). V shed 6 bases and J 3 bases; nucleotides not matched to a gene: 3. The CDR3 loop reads CASRRTGDYEQYF. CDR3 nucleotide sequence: TGTGCCAGCAGGCGGACAGGGGACTACGAGCAGTACTTC.

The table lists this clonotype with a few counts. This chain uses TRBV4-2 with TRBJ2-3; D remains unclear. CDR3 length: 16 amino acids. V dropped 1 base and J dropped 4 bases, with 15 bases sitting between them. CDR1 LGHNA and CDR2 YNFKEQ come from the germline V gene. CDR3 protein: CASSQGSSDTADTQYF. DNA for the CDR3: TGTGCCAGCAGCCAAGGGTCAAGCGACACCGCAGATACGCAGTATTTT.

The CDR3 DNA follows: TGTGCCAGTAGTCCGGCGGGGTTGGGGAATGAGCAGTTCTTC. Its protein is CASSPAGLGNEQFF. The chain is built from TRBV19 and TRBJ2-1, with D tentatively TRBD2 (6 bases). CDR3 length equals 14 residues. The V and J ends lost 5 bases and 7 bases respectively, with 15 bases between them. Germline CDR1 is LNHDA and CDR2 is SQIVND (reference sequence).

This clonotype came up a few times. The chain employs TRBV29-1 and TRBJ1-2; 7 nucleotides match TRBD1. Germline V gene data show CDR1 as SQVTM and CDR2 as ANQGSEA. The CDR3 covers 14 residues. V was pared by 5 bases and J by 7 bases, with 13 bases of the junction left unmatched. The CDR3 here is CSVRWDSGFLGYTF. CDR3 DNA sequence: TGCAGCGTTAGATGGGACAGCGGATTCCTTGGCTACACCTTC.

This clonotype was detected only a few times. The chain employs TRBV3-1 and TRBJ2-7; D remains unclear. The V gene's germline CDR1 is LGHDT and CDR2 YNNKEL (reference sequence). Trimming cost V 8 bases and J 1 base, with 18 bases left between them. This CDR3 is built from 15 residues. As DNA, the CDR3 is TGTGCCAGCTCTTCGGCGGCTCCAGTATCCTACGAGCAGTACTTC. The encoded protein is CASSSAAPVSYEQYF.

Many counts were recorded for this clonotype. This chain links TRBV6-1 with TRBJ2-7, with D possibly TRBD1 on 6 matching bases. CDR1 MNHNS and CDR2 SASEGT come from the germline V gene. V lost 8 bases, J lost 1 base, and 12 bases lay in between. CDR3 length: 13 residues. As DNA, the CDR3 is TGTGCCAGCCAGGGACACGCATCCTACGAGCAGTACTTC. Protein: CASQGHASYEQYF.

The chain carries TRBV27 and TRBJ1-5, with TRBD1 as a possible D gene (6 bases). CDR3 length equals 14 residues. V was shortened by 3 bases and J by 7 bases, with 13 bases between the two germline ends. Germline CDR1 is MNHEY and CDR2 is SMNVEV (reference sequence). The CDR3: CASSFGGLDQPQHF. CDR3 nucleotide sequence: TGTGCCAGCAGTTTTGGGGGGCTGGACCAGCCCCAGCATTTT.

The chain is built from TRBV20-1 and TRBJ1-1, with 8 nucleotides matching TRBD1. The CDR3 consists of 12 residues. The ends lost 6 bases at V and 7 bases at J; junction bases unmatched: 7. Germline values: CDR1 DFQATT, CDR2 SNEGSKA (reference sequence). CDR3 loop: CSAPGQVNEAFF. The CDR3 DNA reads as TGCAGTGCGCCGGGACAGGTAAATGAAGCTTTCTTT.

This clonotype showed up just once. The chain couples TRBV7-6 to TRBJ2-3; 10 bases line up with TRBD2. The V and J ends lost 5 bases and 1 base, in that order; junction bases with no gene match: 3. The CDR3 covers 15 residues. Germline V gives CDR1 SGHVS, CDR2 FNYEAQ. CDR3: CASSPTSGGTDTQYF. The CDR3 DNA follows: TGTGCCAGCAGCCCCACTAGCGGGGGCACAGATACGCAGTATTTT.

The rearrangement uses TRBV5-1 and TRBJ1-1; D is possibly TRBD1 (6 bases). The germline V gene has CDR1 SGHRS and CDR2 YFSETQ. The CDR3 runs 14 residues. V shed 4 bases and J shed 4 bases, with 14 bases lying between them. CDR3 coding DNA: TGCGCCAGCAGCGGGGACACGGGGGGCACTGAAGCTTTCTTT. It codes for CASSGDTGGTEAFF. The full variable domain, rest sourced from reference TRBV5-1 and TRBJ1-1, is KAGVTQTPRYLIKTRGQQVTLSCSPISGHRSVSWYQQTPGQGLQFLFEYFSETQRNKGNFPGRFSGRQFSNSRSEMNVSTLELGDSALYLCASSGDTGGTEAFFGQGTRLTVV.

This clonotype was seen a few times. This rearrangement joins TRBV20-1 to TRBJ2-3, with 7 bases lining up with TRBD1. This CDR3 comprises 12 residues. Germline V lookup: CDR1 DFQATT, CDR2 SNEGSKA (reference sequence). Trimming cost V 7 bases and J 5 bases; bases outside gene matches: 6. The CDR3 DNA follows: TGCAGTGTCGAGGGGGCCATAGATACGCAGTATTTT. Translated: CSVEGAIDTQYF.

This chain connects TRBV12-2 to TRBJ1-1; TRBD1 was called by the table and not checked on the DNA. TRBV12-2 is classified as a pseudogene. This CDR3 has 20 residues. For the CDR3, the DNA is TGTGCAAGTCGCCGGACTGAAGGGGGGACGGAGGGATTTTGGAACACTGAAGCTTTCTTT. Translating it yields CASRRTEGGTEGFWNTEAFF.

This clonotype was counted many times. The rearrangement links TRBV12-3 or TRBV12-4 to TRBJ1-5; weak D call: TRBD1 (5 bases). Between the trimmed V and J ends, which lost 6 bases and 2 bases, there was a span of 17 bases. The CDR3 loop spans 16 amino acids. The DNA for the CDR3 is TGTGCCAGCAGCAAACCCGGGACGGCTGGCAATCAGCCCCAGCATTTT. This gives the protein CASSKPGTAGNQPQHF.

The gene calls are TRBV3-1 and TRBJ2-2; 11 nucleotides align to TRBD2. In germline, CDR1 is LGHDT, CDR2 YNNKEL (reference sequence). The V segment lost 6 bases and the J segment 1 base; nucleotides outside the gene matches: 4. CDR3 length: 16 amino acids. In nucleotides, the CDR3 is TGTGCCAGCAGTCTTACTAGCGGGAGGAACACCGGGGAGCTGTTTTTT. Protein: CASSLTSGRNTGELFF. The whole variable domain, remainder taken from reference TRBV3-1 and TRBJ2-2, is DTAVSQTPKYLVTQMGNDKSIKCEQNLGHDTMYWYKQDSKKFLKIMFSYNNKELIINETVPNRFSPKSPDKAHLNLHINSLELGDSAVYFCASSLTSGRNTGELFFGEGSRLTVL.

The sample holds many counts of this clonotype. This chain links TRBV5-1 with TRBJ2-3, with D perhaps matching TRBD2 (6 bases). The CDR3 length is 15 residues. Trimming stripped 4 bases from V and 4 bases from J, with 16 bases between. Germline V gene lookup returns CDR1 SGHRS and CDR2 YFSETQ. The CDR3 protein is CASSALARGSDTQYF. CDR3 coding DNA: TGCGCCAGCAGCGCTCTAGCGAGGGGATCAGATACGCAGTATTTT.

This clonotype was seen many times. This CDR3 reads CASSLDRLNTEAFF. CDR3 coding DNA: TGCGCCAGCAGCTTGGACAGGCTTAACACTGAAGCTTTCTTT. The chain has TRBV5-1 and TRBJ1-1; the D gene is possibly TRBD1 (5 bases). V was pared by 0 bases and J by 2 bases, with 8 bases between. The germline gives CDR1 SGHRS, CDR2 YFSETQ. This CDR3 region has 14 residues.

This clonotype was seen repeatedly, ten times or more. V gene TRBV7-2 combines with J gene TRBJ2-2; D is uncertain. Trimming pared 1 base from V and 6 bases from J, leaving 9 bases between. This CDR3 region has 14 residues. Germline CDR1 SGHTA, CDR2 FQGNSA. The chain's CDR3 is CASSLGPSAGELFF. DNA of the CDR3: TGTGCCAGCAGCTTAGGCCCCTCTGCCGGGGAGCTGTTTTTT. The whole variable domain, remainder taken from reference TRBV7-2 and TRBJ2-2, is GAGVSQSPSNKVTEKGKDVELRCDPISGHTALYWYRQSLGQGLEFLIYFQGNSAPDKSGLPSDRFSAERTGGSVSTLTIQRTQQEDSAVYLCASSLGPSAGELFFGEGSRLTVL.

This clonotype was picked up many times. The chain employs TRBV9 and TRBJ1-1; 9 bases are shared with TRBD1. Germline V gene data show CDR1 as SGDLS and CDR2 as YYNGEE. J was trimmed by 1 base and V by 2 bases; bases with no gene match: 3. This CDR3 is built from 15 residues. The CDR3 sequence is CASSVWTGANTEAFF. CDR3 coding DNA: TGTGCCAGCAGCGTGTGGACAGGGGCGAACACTGAAGCTTTCTTT. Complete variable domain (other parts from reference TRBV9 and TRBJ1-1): DSGVTQTPKHLITATGQRVTLRCSPRSGDLSVYWYQQSLDQGLQFLIQYYNGEERAKGNILERFSAQQFPDLHSELNLSSLELGDSALYFCASSVWTGANTEAFFGQGTRLTVV.

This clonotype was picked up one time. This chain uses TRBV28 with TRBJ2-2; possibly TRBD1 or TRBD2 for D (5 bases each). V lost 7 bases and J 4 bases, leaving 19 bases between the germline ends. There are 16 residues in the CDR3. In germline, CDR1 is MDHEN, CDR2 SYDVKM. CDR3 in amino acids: CASTLMRGGPTGELFF. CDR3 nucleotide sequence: TGTGCCAGCACCCTCATGAGGGGCGGGCCCACCGGGGAGCTGTTTTTT.